These T cell receptor beta chains were read from a single sample in a study of blood T cells in healthy people across ages. TCRdb redid the calling of the 5' RACE reads with MiXCR, one entry per CDR3 protein. The repertoire holds under 1,100,000 distinct CDR3 sequences, with less than 25% as singletons. The same specimen was also included in a second study, on T cells of mothers and their children.

The sample consisted of blood. The receptors stem from a girl under 10 years old in good health. CDR3s include the opening cysteine and the closing phenylalanine or tryptophan. Each record gives: J gene, V gene, clone size, D gene, CDR3 DNA, CDR3 protein. D genes are given only for firm matches. Not all rows give a size; the values are once, few, many and, for expanded clones, a class.

J gene: TRBJ2-7
V gene: TRBV11-2
clone size: -
D gene: -
CDR3 DNA: TGTGCCAGCAGCTTAGCCCCTCGGACCTTCTACGAGCAGTACTTC
CDR3 protein: CASSLAPRTFYEQYF

J gene: TRBJ2-5
V gene: TRBV9
clone size: few
D gene: -
CDR3 DNA: TGTGCCAGCAGCGCTCACGGGACGGAGAAAGAGACCCAGTACTTC
CDR3 protein: CASSAHGTEKETQYF

J gene: TRBJ2-3
V gene: TRBV7-8
clone size: few
D gene: -
CDR3 DNA: TGTGCCAGCAGCTTTACCCTGGGCGGGTCGGCCGATACGCAGTATTTT
CDR3 protein: CASSFTLGGSADTQYF

J gene: TRBJ1-5
V gene: TRBV11-2
clone size: few
D gene: -
CDR3 DNA: TGTGCCAGCAGCTTAGCCCCCGGGGGGCCAAGTCAGCCCCAGCATTTT
CDR3 protein: CASSLAPGGPSQPQHF

J gene: TRBJ2-3
V gene: TRBV5-1
clone size: -
D gene: TRBD2
CDR3 DNA: TGCGCCAGCAGCCGGCTTACTAGCGGGGGGGCTACAGATACGCAGTATTTT
CDR3 protein: CASSRLTSGGATDTQYF

J gene: TRBJ2-7
V gene: TRBV5-1
clone size: -
D gene: TRBD1
CDR3 DNA: TGCGCCAGCAGTCCCAGAGGAGTTCCGGGAACAGGGGCCTACGAGCAGTACTTC
CDR3 protein: CASSPRGVPGTGAYEQYF

J gene: TRBJ1-1
V gene: TRBV7-9
clone size: few
D gene: -
CDR3 DNA: TGTGCCAGCAGTTTAAGTGAAGCTTTCTTT
CDR3 protein: CASSLSEAFF

J gene: TRBJ2-4
V gene: TRBV7-2
clone size: -
D gene: -
CDR3 DNA: TGTGCCAGCAGACCTACCGGGGGCATTCAGTACTTC
CDR3 protein: CASRPTGGIQYF

J gene: TRBJ1-5
V gene: TRBV29-1
clone size: few
D gene: TRBD1
CDR3 DNA: TGCAGCGCCAAACGGGGCAGGGGGACGGAGCCCCAGCATTTT
CDR3 protein: CSAKRGRGTEPQHF

J gene: TRBJ2-1
V gene: TRBV19
clone size: -
D gene: TRBD2
CDR3 DNA: TGTGCCAGTAGTATTGGACTAGGAGAAATAAATGAGCAGTTCTTC
CDR3 protein: CASSIGLGEINEQFF

J gene: TRBJ2-3
V gene: TRBV2
clone size: -
D gene: -
CDR3 DNA: TGTGCCAGCAGTGAACCTCCTACCATGGATACGCAGTATTTT
CDR3 protein: CASSEPPTMDTQYF

J gene: TRBJ2-7
V gene: TRBV7-9
clone size: -
D gene: -
CDR3 DNA: TGTGCCAGCAGCCCCCAGCGGCGGGGCTCCTACGAGCAGTACTTC
CDR3 protein: CASSPQRRGSYEQYF

J gene: TRBJ2-3
V gene: TRBV12-3/TRBV12-4
clone size: once
D gene: -
CDR3 DNA: TGTGCCAGCAGTATCACGGGGGCTAGAAAGGGGGCAGATACGCAGTATTTT
CDR3 protein: CASSITGARKGADTQYF

J gene: TRBJ2-5
V gene: TRBV7-9
clone size: few
D gene: -
CDR3 DNA: TGTGCCAGCGGTTATATTGAAGGACAACTCCAAGAGACCCAGTACTTC
CDR3 protein: CASGYIEGQLQETQYF

J gene: TRBJ2-5
V gene: TRBV5-1
clone size: -
D gene: TRBD1
CDR3 DNA: TGCGCCAGCAGCACCCCGGGACAGACACAAGAGACCCAGTACTTC
CDR3 protein: CASSTPGQTQETQYF

J gene: TRBJ1-1
V gene: TRBV6-5
clone size: -
D gene: -
CDR3 DNA: TGTGCCAGCACCCAGGCGGAACGAGGGGCCGGCCGGGCTTTCTTT
CDR3 protein: CASTQAERGAGRAFF

J gene: TRBJ1-2
V gene: TRBV28
clone size: few
D gene: -
CDR3 DNA: TGTGCCAGCAGTTTACAACGGACAAATCTTTATGGCTACACCTTC
CDR3 protein: CASSLQRTNLYGYTF

J gene: TRBJ1-2
V gene: TRBV6-5
clone size: few
D gene: -
CDR3 DNA: TGTGCCACCACTCGACATCTAGCTAACTATGGCTACACCTTC
CDR3 protein: CATTRHLANYGYTF

J gene: TRBJ2-7
V gene: TRBV15
clone size: few
D gene: -
CDR3 DNA: TGTGCCACCAGCAGAGACTTAGGTATGGACAGTTACTACGAGCAGTACTTC
CDR3 protein: CATSRDLGMDSYYEQYF

J gene: TRBJ1-1
V gene: TRBV20-1
clone size: -
D gene: TRBD1
CDR3 DNA: TGCAGTGCTAGACGGGACAGGGGAAACACTGAAGCTTTCTTT
CDR3 protein: CSARRDRGNTEAFF

J gene: TRBJ1-2
V gene: TRBV5-1
clone size: few
D gene: -
CDR3 DNA: TGCGCCAGCAGCCCAACGACGGGTGGCTACACCTTC
CDR3 protein: CASSPTTGGYTF

J gene: TRBJ2-1
V gene: TRBV5-5
clone size: few
D gene: TRBD2
CDR3 DNA: TGTGCCAGCAGCCTCGAGCGGGGGGGCTATGAGCAGTTCTTC
CDR3 protein: CASSLERGGYEQFF

J gene: TRBJ2-7
V gene: TRBV11-1
clone size: few
D gene: -
CDR3 DNA: TGTGCCAGCAGCTTAGCGCGACAGAACTACGAGCAGTACTTC
CDR3 protein: CASSLARQNYEQYF

J gene: TRBJ2-6
V gene: TRBV9
clone size: few
D gene: -
CDR3 DNA: TGTGCCAGCAGCGTACGGGTATCGGGAGCCAACGTCCTGACTTTC
CDR3 protein: CASSVRVSGANVLTF

J gene: TRBJ2-5
V gene: TRBV20-1
clone size: -
D gene: -
CDR3 DNA: TGCAGTGCTGGAGGATCGGCCTACGACCAGTACTTC
CDR3 protein: CSAGGSAYDQYF

J gene: TRBJ1-1
V gene: TRBV4-1
clone size: few
D gene: -
CDR3 DNA: TGCGCCGGCAGCCAAGGAACCTCGCAGACTCAAAACACTGAAGCTTTCTTT
CDR3 protein: CAGSQGTSQTQNTEAFF

J gene: TRBJ1-2
V gene: TRBV19
clone size: -
D gene: -
CDR3 DNA: TGTGCCAGTAGTGCCCTACAGGAGGGCTATGGCTACCCCTTC
CDR3 protein: CASSALQEGYGYPF

J gene: TRBJ2-5
V gene: TRBV29-1
clone size: few
D gene: -
CDR3 DNA: TGCAGCGTTTACAGCCAAGAGACCCAGTACTTC
CDR3 protein: CSVYSQETQYF

J gene: TRBJ1-2
V gene: TRBV5-1
clone size: -
D gene: -
CDR3 DNA: TGCGCCAGCAGCCAGGACACGGACTATGGCTACACCTTC
CDR3 protein: CASSQDTDYGYTF

J gene: TRBJ1-4
V gene: TRBV4-1
clone size: -
D gene: -
CDR3 DNA: TGCGCCAGCAGCCAAGAAGTGGAAAGTGGGGAAAAACTGTTTTTT
CDR3 protein: CASSQEVESGEKLFF

J gene: TRBJ1-1
V gene: TRBV4-2
clone size: few
D gene: -
CDR3 DNA: TGTGCCAGCAGCCGCAATCCCAGGGTGGAAGCTTTCTTT
CDR3 protein: CASSRNPRVEAFF

J gene: TRBJ2-4
V gene: TRBV6-5
clone size: once
D gene: -
CDR3 DNA: TGTGCCAGCAGATCCGACTTGGGTTTAGCCAAAAACATTCAGTACTTC
CDR3 protein: CASRSDLGLAKNIQYF

J gene: TRBJ1-2
V gene: TRBV4-2
clone size: -
D gene: -
CDR3 DNA: TGTGCCAGCAGCCCCTACCCTCGGGACCCGGAGGGCTACACCTTC
CDR3 protein: CASSPYPRDPEGYTF

J gene: TRBJ2-3
V gene: TRBV20-1
clone size: -
D gene: -
CDR3 DNA: TGCAGTGCTAGAGATCTAACAGGGCCGGATACGCAGTATTTT
CDR3 protein: CSARDLTGPDTQYF

J gene: TRBJ2-6
V gene: TRBV12-3/TRBV12-4
clone size: -
D gene: -
CDR3 DNA: TGTGCCAGCACCTTCGACTCTGGGGCCAACGTCCTGACTTTC
CDR3 protein: CASTFDSGANVLTF

J gene: TRBJ2-3
V gene: TRBV5-1
clone size: -
D gene: TRBD2
CDR3 DNA: TGCGCCAGCAGGGCCCCTAGCGGGAGTTTAGATACGCAGTATTTT
CDR3 protein: CASRAPSGSLDTQYF

J gene: TRBJ1-4
V gene: TRBV7-9
clone size: few
D gene: -
CDR3 DNA: TGTGCCAGCAGCCCCCGGGGAGACGGGGAACTGTTTTTT
CDR3 protein: CASSPRGDGELFF

J gene: TRBJ2-5
V gene: TRBV11-2
clone size: many
D gene: -
CDR3 DNA: TGTGCCAGCAGCTTTACCCCGGTTGCGGAGGCGAGAGAGACCCAGTACTTC
CDR3 protein: CASSFTPVAEARETQYF

J gene: TRBJ1-2
V gene: TRBV7-3
clone size: -
D gene: -
CDR3 DNA: TGTGCCAGCAGCTTACAGGGATACCATGGCTACACCTTC
CDR3 protein: CASSLQGYHGYTF

J gene: TRBJ2-5
V gene: TRBV25-1
clone size: -
D gene: TRBD2
CDR3 DNA: TGTGCCAGCAGTGATCCCCACGGCACGGCGGGAGGAGGAGAGACCCAGTACTTC
CDR3 protein: CASSDPHGTAGGGETQYF

J gene: TRBJ2-1
V gene: TRBV12-3/TRBV12-4
clone size: -
D gene: TRBD2
CDR3 DNA: TGTGCCAGTTCTAGCGGGAGCGAGGGTGAGCAGTTCTTC
CDR3 protein: CASSSGSEGEQFF

J gene: TRBJ2-2
V gene: TRBV4-2
clone size: -
D gene: -
CDR3 DNA: TGTGCCAGCAGCCAAGAAGGGAACCTGATGACCGGGGAGCTGTTTTTT
CDR3 protein: CASSQEGNLMTGELFF

J gene: TRBJ2-5
V gene: TRBV7-6
clone size: -
D gene: TRBD2
CDR3 DNA: TGTGCCAGCAGCTTGAAATTAGCGGGGCAAGAGACCCAGTACTTC
CDR3 protein: CASSLKLAGQETQYF

J gene: TRBJ2-7
V gene: TRBV20-1
clone size: -
D gene: -
CDR3 DNA: TGCAGTCTTCGCAGGTTCCCATCCTACGAGCAGTACTTC
CDR3 protein: CSLRRFPSYEQYF

J gene: TRBJ1-4
V gene: TRBV12-3/TRBV12-4
clone size: many
D gene: -
CDR3 DNA: TGTGCCAGCAGTTTCGCCAGCTCTAATGAAAAACTGTTTTTT
CDR3 protein: CASSFASSNEKLFF

J gene: TRBJ1-2
V gene: TRBV7-2
clone size: -
D gene: -
CDR3 DNA: TGTGCCAGCACGGAATCCATGACACGGGGCTATGGCTACACCTTC
CDR3 protein: CASTESMTRGYGYTF

J gene: TRBJ1-2
V gene: TRBV28
clone size: -
D gene: -
CDR3 DNA: TGTGCCAGCAGTTTCGACAGCCCCTATGACTACACCTTC
CDR3 protein: CASSFDSPYDYTF

J gene: TRBJ1-4
V gene: TRBV27
clone size: few
D gene: TRBD1
CDR3 DNA: TGTGCCAGCAGTTCCTTATTGGACAGGGGAAGGACTAATGAAAAACTGTTTTTT
CDR3 protein: CASSSLLDRGRTNEKLFF

J gene: TRBJ2-7
V gene: TRBV7-2
clone size: -
D gene: TRBD2
CDR3 DNA: TGTGCCAGCAGCTTAGATCGGCTAGCGGGGGACGGGGAGCAGTACTTC
CDR3 protein: CASSLDRLAGDGEQYF

J gene: TRBJ2-5
V gene: TRBV12-5
clone size: -
D gene: -
CDR3 DNA: TGTGCTAGTGGTTTGGTACGAGGGACATTGCAGACCCAGTACTTC
CDR3 protein: CASGLVRGTLQTQYF

J gene: TRBJ2-1
V gene: TRBV15
clone size: few
D gene: -
CDR3 DNA: TGTGCCACCAGCAGAGATATGAGACTAGGGGGTGAGCAGTTCTTC
CDR3 protein: CATSRDMRLGGEQFF

J gene: TRBJ2-2
V gene: TRBV20-1
clone size: few
D gene: TRBD2
CDR3 DNA: TGCAGTGCTAGATCGACTAGCGGTTACACCGGGGAGCTGTTTTTT
CDR3 protein: CSARSTSGYTGELFF

J gene: TRBJ2-1
V gene: TRBV7-9
clone size: few
D gene: TRBD2
CDR3 DNA: TGTGCCAGTGGTGCGGTAGCGGGTCCCAATGAGCAGTTCTTC
CDR3 protein: CASGAVAGPNEQFF

J gene: TRBJ1-3
V gene: TRBV7-2
clone size: few
D gene: TRBD1
CDR3 DNA: TGTGCCAGCAGCGTAACAGGGGACGGAAACACCATATATTTT
CDR3 protein: CASSVTGDGNTIYF

J gene: TRBJ2-7
V gene: TRBV7-9
clone size: few
D gene: TRBD2
CDR3 DNA: TGTGCCAGCAGCTCGGGACTAGCCCTATCAGAGCAGTACTTC
CDR3 protein: CASSSGLALSEQYF

J gene: TRBJ2-1
V gene: TRBV11-2
clone size: few
D gene: -
CDR3 DNA: TGTGCCAGCAGCTTAGATTTGACAGAGCAGTTCTTC
CDR3 protein: CASSLDLTEQFF

J gene: TRBJ2-1
V gene: TRBV12-3/TRBV12-4
clone size: -
D gene: -
CDR3 DNA: TGTGCCAGCAGTTTTAACGCTCTAGGGGATAACAATGAGCAGTTCTTC
CDR3 protein: CASSFNALGDNNEQFF

J gene: TRBJ2-4
V gene: TRBV21-1
clone size: -
D gene: -
CDR3 DNA: TGTGCCAGCAGTAACGTCTTAGCCAAAAACATTCAGTACTTC
CDR3 protein: CASSNVLAKNIQYF

J gene: TRBJ2-4
V gene: TRBV6-2/TRBV6-3
clone size: few
D gene: -
CDR3 DNA: TGTGCCAGCAGTTACGCCTACCTCAAGTACTTC
CDR3 protein: CASSYAYLKYF

J gene: TRBJ1-6
V gene: TRBV20-1
clone size: few
D gene: -
CDR3 DNA: TGCAGTGCTAGACAGGAGTTAGATAATTCACCCCTCCACTTT
CDR3 protein: CSARQELDNSPLHF